Listed here is a single TCR beta chain. This clonotype has at least ten counts. Its binding antigen is unknown. Per-base qualities were not stored, and no clone one base away is much larger. The library came from 5' RACE. Sequencing was performed on an Illumina HiSeq 2500. A second PCR of about 7 to 12 cycles was run with a J-beta primer mix and a sample-barcoded 5' primer. A template-switch 5' adaptor carrying 12 random nucleotides introduced a unique molecular identifier onto each TCR beta cDNA molecule. Each sample yielded at least 2.5 million CDR3-containing paired-end reads. All of the RNA was converted into first-strand cDNA using the Mint cDNA synthesis kit, with a TRBC-specific oligonucleotide serving as the primer. Following uracil-DNA glycosylase treatment, all cDNA underwent a first 18-cycle PCR with the universal primers M1SS and BC2_uni_R. Under the source paper's analysis protocol: For normalization, 1 million high-quality reads, each with a distinct molecular identifier, were randomly selected from each sample. Reads sharing molecular identifiers were discarded rather than binned into consensus sequences. MiTCR, run with a Q25 quality threshold and the strictest error-elimination algorithm, handled CDR3 identification, clonotype clustering and error correction. A nonparametric unseen species model using Euler transformation provided a lower-bound estimate of total TCR beta diversity. TCRdb reanalyzed the raw reads on its own, using fastp at Q25 for trimming and MiXCR for clone calling, and kept in-frame beta chains. Each entry is one CDR3 protein sequence, shown with its most common DNA and genes. The V and J calls shown here were made by TCRdb, not taken from the authors' results. This sample holds 630,000 or so distinct CDR3 sequences; under 30% were observed only once. 15% to 17% of the sample goes to the ten largest clones.

This record comes from a study of blood T cells in healthy people across ages (dated by TCRdb to the mid-2010s). Regarding the complete study: In model experiments, template switching captured about one uniquely barcoded TCR beta cDNA molecule for every two T cells. The study measured age-related changes in TCR beta repertoire diversity using deep sequencing normalized with unique cDNA molecular identifiers. Donors were grouped into four age groups: young (average approximately 15 years), middle-aged (roughly 40), aged (roughly 67) and long-lived (around 80). To avoid experimental bias, donors of different ages were spread randomly across the sequencing lanes. For two donors (one aged 18 to 30 and one aged 80 or older), the study analyzed two additional independent replicas of 1 million unique cDNA reads from the same blood draw.

Relative to germline, V is 2 bases shorter and J is 2 bases shorter, with 7 bases between their ends. From the germline V gene (reference sequence), CDR1 is MNHNY and CDR2 is SVGAGI. From the cysteine through the phenylalanine, the CDR3 covers 14 amino acids. The sequence is cut down to CDR3 DNA, 42 bases in frame from base 1. Study-wide findings and limitations: Observed TCR beta diversity per million T cells fell roughly linearly with age, and a significant reduction was already apparent by age roughly 41. The CMV infection status of donors was not known, potentially confounding age-related changes in expanded clonotypes. Compared with the aged group, the long-lived group had more naive CD4+ T cells, fewer expanded clones and increased TCR diversity, suggesting age selection. Because profiling used bulk unsorted PBMCs, naive and antigen-experienced compartments could not be compared conclusively. There was a strong correlation between observed TCR beta diversity and the percentage of naive T cells measured by flow cytometry. Estimates of total diversity based on one million sequenced T cells were considered lower bounds and underestimates.

The donors were 40 or so Caucasian individuals from Russia, aged roughly 6 to 90 years, who were systemically healthy. Around 10 milliliters of peripheral blood were collected from each donor into EDTA-treated Vacutainer tubes. Ficoll-Paque density-gradient centrifugation was used to isolate PBMCs, with at least 7 million per sample. Trizol reagent was used to extract total RNA from the PBMCs, yielding at least 5 micrograms per sample. For every donor, flow cytometry on a PBMC aliquot measured the percentage of naive CD45RAhigh/CD27high T cells. The source material was blood. The receptor chain draws on TRBV6-6 and TRBJ2-1, with no reliable assignment of the D segment. The clonotype comes from an elderly woman in good health. The CDR3 region has the sequence CASSYSITYNEQFF. The DNA sequence reads TGTGCCAGCAGTTACAGTATAACCTACAATGAGCAGTTCTTC.